The T cell receptor beta chain described here comes from a study of T cell therapy after organ transplantation. The method was immunoSEQ multiplex PCR; TCRdb's version includes in-frame clones alone and lacks a portion of them. The sample contains 40,000 to 60,000 clones, approximately 94% of which appear only once. The trim removed 3 bases at V and 7 bases at J, leaving 5 bases unmatched. Germline V lookup: CDR1 LGHNA, CDR2 YSLEER. This CDR3 has 15 amino acids. Notes on this clone: Its antigen remains unknown.

The sequence was obtained from a human patient who had received a solid organ transplant and had CMV disease. The chain carries TRBV4-3 and TRBJ1-6; the match to TRBD1 covers 8 bases. The source was CD8+ T cells from blood, collected before autologous CMV-specific T cell therapy. CDR3 DNA: TGCGCCAGCAGCCATCGAACAGGGGGGAATTCACCCCTCCACTTT. It encodes CASSHRTGGNSPLHF.